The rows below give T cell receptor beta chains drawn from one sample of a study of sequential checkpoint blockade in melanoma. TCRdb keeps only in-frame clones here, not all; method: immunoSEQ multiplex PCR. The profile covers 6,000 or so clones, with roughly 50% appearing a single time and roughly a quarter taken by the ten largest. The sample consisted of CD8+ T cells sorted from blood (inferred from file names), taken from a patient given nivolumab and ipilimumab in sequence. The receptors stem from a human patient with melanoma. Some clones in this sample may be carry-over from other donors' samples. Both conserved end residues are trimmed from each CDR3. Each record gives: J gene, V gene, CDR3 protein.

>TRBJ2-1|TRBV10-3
AIRLAGAAHNEQF
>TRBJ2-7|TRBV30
AWSDIRQHEQY
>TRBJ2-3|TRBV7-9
ASSQENQDTQY
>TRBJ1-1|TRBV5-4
ASSLGGDTEAF
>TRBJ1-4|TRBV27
ATPRKHANEKLF
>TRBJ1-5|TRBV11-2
ASSLDRGGNQPQH
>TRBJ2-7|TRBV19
ASSITGAGYEQY
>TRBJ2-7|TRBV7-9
ASSLAATAYEQY
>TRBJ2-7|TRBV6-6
ASSLAQGYEQY
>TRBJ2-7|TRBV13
ASSLGPSYEQY
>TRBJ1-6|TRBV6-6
ASSYSIKGGQLH
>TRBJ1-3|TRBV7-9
ANQAQVSSGNTIY
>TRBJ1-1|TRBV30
AWGADAGVNTEAF
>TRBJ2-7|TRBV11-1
ASSPSTVYEQY
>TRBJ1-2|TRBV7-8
ASSLAFGTADVYGYT
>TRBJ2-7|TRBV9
ASSVGTANSYEQY
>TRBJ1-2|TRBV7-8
ASSRQTEINYGYT
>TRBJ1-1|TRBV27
ASSLQGNTEAF
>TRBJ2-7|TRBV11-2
ASSLPLDRNEQY
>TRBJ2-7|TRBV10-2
ASSDGTALEQY
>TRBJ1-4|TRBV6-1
ASRQGTNEKLF
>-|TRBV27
ASSRRGDSYEQY
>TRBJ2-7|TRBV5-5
ASSLAPGLYEQY
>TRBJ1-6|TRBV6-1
ASSELGVVNSPLH
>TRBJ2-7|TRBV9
ASSVKSGLGVDEQY
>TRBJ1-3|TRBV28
ASGWTGWDTIY
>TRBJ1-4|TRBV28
ASRTVSNEKLF
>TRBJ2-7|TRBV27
ASSGGGEQY
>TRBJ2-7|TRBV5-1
ASSYRGNEQY
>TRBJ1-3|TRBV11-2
ASSLGWSGSRGNTIY
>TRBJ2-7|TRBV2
AIGLRTSEAYEQY
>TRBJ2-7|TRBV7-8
ASSLAWTGDNYEQY
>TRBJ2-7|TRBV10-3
AISNTTRGRITYEQY
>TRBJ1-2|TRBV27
ASSPDTPLYGYT
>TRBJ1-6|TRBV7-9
ASSRRTMGSPLH
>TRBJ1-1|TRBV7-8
ASSTEQGRTEAF
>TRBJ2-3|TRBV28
ASSLGGEITDTQY
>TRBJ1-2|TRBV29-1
SVDKGAPDGYT
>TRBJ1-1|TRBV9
ASSVGTENTEAF
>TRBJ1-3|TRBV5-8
ASSLTGSGNTIY
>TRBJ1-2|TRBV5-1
ASRGPGQGMDGYT
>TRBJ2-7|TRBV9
ASSGGGTGGGHEQY
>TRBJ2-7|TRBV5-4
ASSTTDRVSYEQY
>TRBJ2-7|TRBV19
ASSIVGASYEQY
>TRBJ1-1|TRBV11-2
ASSHRAGAWDTEAF
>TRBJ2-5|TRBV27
ASNPFPDQGARETQY
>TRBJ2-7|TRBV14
ASSPDSSYEQY
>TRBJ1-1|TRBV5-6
ASSPLTGVNTEAF
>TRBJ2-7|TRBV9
ASSDGQGGYEQY
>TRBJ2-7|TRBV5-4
ASSMGLADFYEQY
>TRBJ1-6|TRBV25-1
ASSESRTVYNSPLH